The following is a T cell receptor beta chain sequence with its context. The antigen it binds to is not known. No much larger clonotype is one base removed from it; base qualities were not supplied. The data were obtained in a study of shared clonotypes between healthy human individuals (TCRdb year 2020). Broadly, across the study: A few men and two women, aged 18 to 49 years, made up the cohort. For each donor, three plates each were used for CD4 naive and CD4 memory, two plates were used for CD8 naive, and one plate was used for CD8 memory. Blood TCR repertoires of a handful of healthy adults were deeply sequenced to estimate repertoire size and the extent of clonotype sharing between individuals. Different laboratories and diverse techniques were used to prepare libraries and sequence TCR repertoires, to increase sequencing depth and limit assay-specific biases. Each donor's leukapheresis produced roughly between roughly 0.85 and 9.5 billion PBMCs. Results and caveats for the whole study, not just this receptor: Pairwise subsampling indicated that sequencing depth was expected to affect the degree of clonotype sharing among donors. Sampling was limited to blood, and TCR repertoires in tissue likely differ from TCR repertoires in blood. Compared with non-shared clonotypes, the clonotypes found in all four sorted-subset donors had higher generation probabilities. Rarefaction of sorted-subset datasets indicated incomplete sequencing despite the large sequencing depth. Naive subsets generally had larger estimated clonotype richness than memory subsets did. Sharing across four donors was observed for around 5% of naive CD4, about 4% of naive CD8, roughly 2.4% of memory CD4, and 0.4% of memory CD8 clonotypes. The genetic and exposure-history diversity represented was limited by the small number of donors.

TCR CDR3 regions were amplified from genomic DNA by multiplex PCR using the deep immunoSEQ assay. For each cell subset, the extracted genomic DNA was distributed evenly across all wells of several immunoSEQ 96-well plates, and each plate served as one replicate. For sorted subsets, about 210 ng of genomic DNA, equivalent to around 31,000 T cell genomes, went into each replicate PCR. Purified libraries were measured with a Qubit 3.0 fluorometer, size-checked on a Bioanalyzer 2100, and measured again with the KAPA Library Quantification kit. A separate single-read 150-cycle Illumina NextSeq 550 flow cell was used to sequence each immunoSEQ 96-well plate. The published analysis was carried out like this. Because the immunoSEQ output held only junctional sequences and lacked quality scores, the filtering could not match the filtering applied to full-length reads. Sequences were annotated with PyIR, a Python wrapper for IgBLAST v1.9, using IMGT germline references to assign V/J genes and CDR3. Reads were filtered out if the reads had weak V/J assignments (E-value above 1e-6), no CDR3, stop codons, out-of-frame junctions, or ambiguous translated residues. V3J clonotypes were defined as sequences sharing an identical inferred V gene, J gene, and CDR3 amino acid sequence. To compute the percentage overlap between repertoires, the number of shared unique clonotypes was divided by the size of the smaller repertoire. Richness of each repertoire was evaluated using RTK rarefaction, the Chao1 estimator, and Recon v2.1 estimates of unobserved clonotypes. Generation probabilities for all TCRbeta clonotypes obtained by the gDNA method from a handful of donors were computed using OLGA. In its TCRdb copy, this immuneACCESS table keeps in-frame sequences only and misses some clones. Where compared with another copy, unresolved V genes explain less than half of these, and the others have no known cause. V and J calls and clone size are those listed in that table; D and trimming were worked out from the DNA. The sample contains around 1.5 million clones, under 99% of them found a single time. The ten biggest clones cover 0.45% of the sample.

The cysteine opens and the phenylalanine closes a CDR3 of 15 amino acids. Here the CDR3 DNA is all that survives: 45 bases in frame from base 1. V is pared back by 2 bases and J by 0 bases, with 9 bases lying between the germline termini. CDR1 and CDR2, per the germline V gene, are SGHRS and YFSETQ. Healthy HIV-negative adults with no recently reported acute infections or vaccinations were included as donors. All donors were Caucasian adults living in Nashville, Tennessee, USA. CD4+ T cells were enriched through magnetic negative selection, after which naive cells were positively selected on CD45RA and the remaining negative fraction served as the memory subset. Blood was collected by leukapheresis, and PBMCs were isolated by Ficoll-Histopaque density gradient centrifugation and then cryopreserved in liquid nitrogen vapor phase. Purity and quantity of every magnetically sorted T cell population were checked by analytical flow cytometry. Each sorted fraction had its genomic DNA isolated and then quantified by UV absorbance on a Nanodrop 2000c.

The clonotype originates from a man aged 25 to 45 in good health. The source material was naive CD4+ T cells sorted from blood. According to the study, the label for this sample's cell subset or site signals: CD45RA+ positively selected. The chain employs TRBV5-1 and TRBJ1-5; the D segment cannot be called with confidence. The DNA reads TGCGCCAGCAGCTTATTCGGAAATAGCAATCAGCCCCAGCATTTT. This is translated as CASSLFGNSNQPQHF.